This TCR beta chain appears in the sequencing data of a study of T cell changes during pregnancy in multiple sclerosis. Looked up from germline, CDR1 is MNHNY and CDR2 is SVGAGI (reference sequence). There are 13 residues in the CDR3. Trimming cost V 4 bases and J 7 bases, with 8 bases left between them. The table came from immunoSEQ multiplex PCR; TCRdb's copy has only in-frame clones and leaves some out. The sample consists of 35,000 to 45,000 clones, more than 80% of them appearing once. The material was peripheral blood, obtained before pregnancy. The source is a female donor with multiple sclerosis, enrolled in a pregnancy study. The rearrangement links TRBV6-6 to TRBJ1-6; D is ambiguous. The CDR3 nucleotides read TGTGCCAGCAGTTCCACCCAGAATTCACCCCTCCACTTT. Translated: CASSSTQNSPLHF.